The following is a T cell receptor (beta chain) sequence with its context. Its antigen is not known. These data come from a study of shared clonotypes between healthy human individuals. Findings and caveats of the study: Generally, naive subsets (rather than memory subsets) showed larger estimated richness.

Germline CDR1 LNHDA, CDR2 SQIVND (reference sequence). The CDR3 runs 13 residues. With 6 bases removed from V and 7 bases from J, the gap between germline ends came to 15 bases. Genomic DNA per cell subset filled all wells of several immunoSEQ plates. Replicate PCRs run on sorted subsets employed 200 ng DNA, some 33,000 T cell genomes. Produced via immunoSEQ multiplex PCR; TCRdb's table is partial and in-frame only. The table includes some 630,000 clones, around 72% detected once. The sequence came from a woman younger than 45 in good health. The sequenced material came from memory CD4+ T cells sorted from blood. Subset denoted: CD45RA-negative fraction. The V call is TRBV19, the J call TRBJ1-1; the D is unclear. CDR3 DNA: TGTGCCAGTAGCGAATCCACCGGGGATGAAGCTTTCTTT. It yields the protein CASSESTGDEAFF.